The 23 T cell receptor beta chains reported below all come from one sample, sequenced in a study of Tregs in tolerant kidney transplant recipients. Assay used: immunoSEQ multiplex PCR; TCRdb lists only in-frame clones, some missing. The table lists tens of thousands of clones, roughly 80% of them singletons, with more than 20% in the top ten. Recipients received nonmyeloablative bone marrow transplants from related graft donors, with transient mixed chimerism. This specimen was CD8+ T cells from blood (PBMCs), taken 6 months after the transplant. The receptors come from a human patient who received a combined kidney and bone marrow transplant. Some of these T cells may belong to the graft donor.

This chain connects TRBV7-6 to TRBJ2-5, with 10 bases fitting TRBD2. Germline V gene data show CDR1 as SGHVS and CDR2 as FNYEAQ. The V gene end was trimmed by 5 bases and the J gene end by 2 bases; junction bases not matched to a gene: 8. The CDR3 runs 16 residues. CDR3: CASSPGLAQTQETQYF. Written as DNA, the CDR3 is TGTGCCAGCAGCCCGGGACTAGCGCAAACACAAGAGACCCAGTACTTC.

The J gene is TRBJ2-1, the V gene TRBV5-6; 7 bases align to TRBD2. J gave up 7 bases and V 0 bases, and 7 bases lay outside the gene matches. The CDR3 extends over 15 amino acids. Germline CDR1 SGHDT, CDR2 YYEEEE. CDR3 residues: CASSLVGAAGNEQFF. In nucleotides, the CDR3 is TGTGCCAGCAGCTTGGTCGGGGCAGCGGGGAATGAGCAGTTCTTC.

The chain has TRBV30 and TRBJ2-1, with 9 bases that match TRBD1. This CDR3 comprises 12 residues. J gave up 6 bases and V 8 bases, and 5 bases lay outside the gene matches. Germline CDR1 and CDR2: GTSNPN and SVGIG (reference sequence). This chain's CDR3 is CAGQGRTNEQFF. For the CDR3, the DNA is TGTGCCGGACAGGGGAGGACCAATGAGCAGTTCTTC.

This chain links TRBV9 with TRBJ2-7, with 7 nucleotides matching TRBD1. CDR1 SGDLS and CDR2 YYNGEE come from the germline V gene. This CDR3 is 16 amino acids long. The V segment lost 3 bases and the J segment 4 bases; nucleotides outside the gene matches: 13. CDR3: CASSAATGKVDYEQYF. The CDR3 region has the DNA TGTGCCAGCAGCGCCGCGACAGGGAAAGTAGATTACGAGCAGTACTTC.

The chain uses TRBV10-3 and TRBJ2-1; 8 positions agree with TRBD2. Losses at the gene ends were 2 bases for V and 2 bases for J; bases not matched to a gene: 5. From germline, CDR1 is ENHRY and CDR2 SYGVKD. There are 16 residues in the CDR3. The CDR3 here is CAISEEAGLAYNEQFF. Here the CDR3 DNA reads TGTGCCATCAGTGAGGAAGCGGGACTAGCCTACAATGAGCAGTTCTTC.

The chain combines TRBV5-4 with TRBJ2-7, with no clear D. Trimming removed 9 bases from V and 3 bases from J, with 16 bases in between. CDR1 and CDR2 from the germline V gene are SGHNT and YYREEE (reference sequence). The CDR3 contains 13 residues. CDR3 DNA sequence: TGTGCCACTTCCTCGACACAGAACTACGAGCAGTACTTC. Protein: CATSSTQNYEQYF. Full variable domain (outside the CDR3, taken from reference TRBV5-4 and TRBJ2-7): ETGVTQSPTHLIKTRGQQVTLRCSSQSGHNTVSWYQQALGQGPQFIFQYYREEENGRGNFPPRFSGLQFPNYSSELNVNALELDDSALYLCATSSTQNYEQYFGPGTRLTVT.

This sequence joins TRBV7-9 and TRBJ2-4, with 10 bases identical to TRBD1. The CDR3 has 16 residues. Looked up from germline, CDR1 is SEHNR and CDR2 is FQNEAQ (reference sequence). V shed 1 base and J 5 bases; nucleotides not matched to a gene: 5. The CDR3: CASSLGGTGDENIQYF. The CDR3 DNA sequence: TGTGCCAGCAGCTTAGGGGGGACAGGGGACGAAAACATTCAGTACTTC.

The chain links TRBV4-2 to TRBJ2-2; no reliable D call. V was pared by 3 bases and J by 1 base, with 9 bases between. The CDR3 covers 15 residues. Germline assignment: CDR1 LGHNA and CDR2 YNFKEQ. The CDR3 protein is CASSHPPRNTGELFF. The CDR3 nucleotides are TGTGCCAGCAGCCACCCTCCGAGGAACACCGGGGAGCTGTTTTTT.

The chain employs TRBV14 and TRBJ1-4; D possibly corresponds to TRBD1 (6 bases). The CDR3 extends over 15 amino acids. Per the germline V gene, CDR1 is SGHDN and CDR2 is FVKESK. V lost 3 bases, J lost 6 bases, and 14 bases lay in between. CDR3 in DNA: TGTGCCAGCAGCCAGAGGGGGTCCTGGGATGAAAAACTGTTTTTT. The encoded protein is CASSQRGSWDEKLFF.

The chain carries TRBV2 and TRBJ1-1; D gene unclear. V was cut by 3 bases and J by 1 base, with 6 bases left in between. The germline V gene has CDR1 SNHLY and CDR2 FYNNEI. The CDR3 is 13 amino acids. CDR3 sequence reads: CASSDPGNTEAFF. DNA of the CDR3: TGTGCCAGCAGTGATCCAGGGAACACTGAAGCTTTCTTT.

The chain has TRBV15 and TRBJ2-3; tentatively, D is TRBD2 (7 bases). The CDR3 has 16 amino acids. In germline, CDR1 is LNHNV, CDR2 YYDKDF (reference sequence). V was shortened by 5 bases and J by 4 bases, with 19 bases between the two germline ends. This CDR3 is CATSQIGGAESDTQYF. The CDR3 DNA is TGTGCCACCAGCCAAATAGGGGGGGCAGAGTCAGATACGCAGTATTTT. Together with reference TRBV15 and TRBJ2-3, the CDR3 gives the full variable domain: DAMVIQNPRYQVTQFGKPVTLSCSQTLNHNVMYWYQQKSSQAPKLLFHYYDKDFNNEADTPDNFQSRRPNTSFCFLDIRSPGLGDTAMYLCATSQIGGAESDTQYFGPGTRLTVL.

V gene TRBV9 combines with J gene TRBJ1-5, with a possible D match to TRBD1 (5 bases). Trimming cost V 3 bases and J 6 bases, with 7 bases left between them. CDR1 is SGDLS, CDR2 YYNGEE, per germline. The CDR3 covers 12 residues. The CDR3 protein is CASSAGGQPQHF. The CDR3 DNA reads TGTGCCAGCAGCGCCGGGGGTCAGCCCCAGCATTTT.

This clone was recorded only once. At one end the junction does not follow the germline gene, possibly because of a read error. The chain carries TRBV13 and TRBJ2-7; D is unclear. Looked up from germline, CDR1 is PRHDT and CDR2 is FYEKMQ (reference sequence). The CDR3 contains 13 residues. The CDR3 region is CASSVGPTYEQYF. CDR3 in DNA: TGTGCCAGCAGCGTAGGACCTACTTACGAGCAGTACTTC.

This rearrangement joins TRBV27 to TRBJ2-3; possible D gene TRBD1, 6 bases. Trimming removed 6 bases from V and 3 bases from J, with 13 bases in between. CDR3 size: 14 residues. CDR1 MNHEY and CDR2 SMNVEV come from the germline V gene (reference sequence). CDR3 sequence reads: CASRYRQVTDTQYF. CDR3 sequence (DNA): TGTGCCAGCAGATACAGACAGGTAACAGATACGCAGTATTTT.

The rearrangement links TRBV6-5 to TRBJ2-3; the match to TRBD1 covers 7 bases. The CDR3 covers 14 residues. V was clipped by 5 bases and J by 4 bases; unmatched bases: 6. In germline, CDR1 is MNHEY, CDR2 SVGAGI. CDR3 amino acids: CASSKRGLADTQYF. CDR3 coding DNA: TGTGCCAGCAGTAAGAGGGGGCTCGCAGATACGCAGTATTTT.

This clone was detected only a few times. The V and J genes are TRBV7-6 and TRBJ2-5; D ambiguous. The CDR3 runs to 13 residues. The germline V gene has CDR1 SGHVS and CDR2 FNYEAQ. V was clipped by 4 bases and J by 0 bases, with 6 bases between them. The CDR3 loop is CASSSKYQETQYF. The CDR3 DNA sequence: TGTGCCAGCAGCTCTAAGTACCAAGAGACCCAGTACTTC.

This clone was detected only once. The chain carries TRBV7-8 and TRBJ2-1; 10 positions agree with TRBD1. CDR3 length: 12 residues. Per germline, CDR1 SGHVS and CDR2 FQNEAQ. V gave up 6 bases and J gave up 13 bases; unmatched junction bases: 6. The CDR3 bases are TGTGCCAGCAGGGGGACAGGGGTCCCCCAGTTCTTC. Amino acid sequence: CASRGTGVPQFF.

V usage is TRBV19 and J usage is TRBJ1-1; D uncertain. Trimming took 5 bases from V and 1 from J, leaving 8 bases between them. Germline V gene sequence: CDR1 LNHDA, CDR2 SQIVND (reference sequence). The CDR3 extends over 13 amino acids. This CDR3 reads CASSLSGNTEAFF. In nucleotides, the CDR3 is TGTGCCAGTAGTCTCTCGGGGAACACTGAAGCTTTCTTT.

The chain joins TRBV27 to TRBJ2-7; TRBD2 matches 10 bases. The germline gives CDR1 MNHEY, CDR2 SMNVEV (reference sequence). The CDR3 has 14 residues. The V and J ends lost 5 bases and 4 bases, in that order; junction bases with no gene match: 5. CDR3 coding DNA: TGTGCCAGCAGTGCTAGCGGGGGACTATACGAGCAGTACTTC. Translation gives CASSASGGLYEQYF.

This CDR3 is CASSLRDYNEQFF. Here the CDR3 DNA reads TGTGCCAGCAGCTTACGCGACTACAATGAGCAGTTCTTC. This sequence joins TRBV11-2 and TRBJ2-1; D is unclear. Trimming pared 2 bases from V and 3 bases from J, leaving 5 bases between. The germline V gene encodes CDR1 SGHAT and CDR2 FQNNGV. The CDR3 is 13 amino acids.

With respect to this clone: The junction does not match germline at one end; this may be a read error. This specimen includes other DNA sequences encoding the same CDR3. The CDR3 coding sequence is TGCGCCAGCAGCCCTCGTGGGGGGGTGGATCAGCCCCAGCATTTT. Its protein product is CASSPRGGVDQPQHF. The rearrangement uses TRBV11-2 and TRBJ1-5; D possibly corresponds to TRBD1 (5 bases). CDR1 is SGHAT, CDR2 FQNNGV, per germline. This CDR3 comprises 15 residues.

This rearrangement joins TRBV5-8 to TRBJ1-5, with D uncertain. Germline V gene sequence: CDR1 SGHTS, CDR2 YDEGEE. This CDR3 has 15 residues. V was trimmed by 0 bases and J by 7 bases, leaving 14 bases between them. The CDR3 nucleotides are TGTGCCAGCAGCTTGGCAAGGGCTACGGGGCAGCCCCAGCATTTT. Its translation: CASSLARATGQPQHF. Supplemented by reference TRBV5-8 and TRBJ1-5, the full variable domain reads EAGVTQSPTHLIKTRGQQATLRCSPISGHTSVYWYQQALGLGLQFLLWYDEGEERNRGNFPPRFSGRQFPNYSSELNVNALELEDSALYLCASSLARATGQPQHFGDGTRLSIL.

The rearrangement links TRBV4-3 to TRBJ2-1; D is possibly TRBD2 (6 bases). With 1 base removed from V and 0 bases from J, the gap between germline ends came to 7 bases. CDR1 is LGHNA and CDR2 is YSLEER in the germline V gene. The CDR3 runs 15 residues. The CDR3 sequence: CASSQGRGSYNEQFF. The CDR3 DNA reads TGCGCCAGCAGCCAAGGGCGGGGCTCCTACAATGAGCAGTTCTTC.